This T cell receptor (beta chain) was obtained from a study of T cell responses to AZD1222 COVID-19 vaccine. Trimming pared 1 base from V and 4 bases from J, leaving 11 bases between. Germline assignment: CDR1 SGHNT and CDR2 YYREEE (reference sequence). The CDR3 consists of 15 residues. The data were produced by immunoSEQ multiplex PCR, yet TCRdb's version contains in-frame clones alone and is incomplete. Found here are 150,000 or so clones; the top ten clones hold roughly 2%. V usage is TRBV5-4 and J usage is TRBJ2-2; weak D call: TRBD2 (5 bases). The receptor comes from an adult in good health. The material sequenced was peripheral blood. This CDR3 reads CASSLTGIGTGELFF. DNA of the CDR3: TGTGCCAGCAGCTTGACGGGGATAGGCACCGGGGAGCTGTTTTTT.